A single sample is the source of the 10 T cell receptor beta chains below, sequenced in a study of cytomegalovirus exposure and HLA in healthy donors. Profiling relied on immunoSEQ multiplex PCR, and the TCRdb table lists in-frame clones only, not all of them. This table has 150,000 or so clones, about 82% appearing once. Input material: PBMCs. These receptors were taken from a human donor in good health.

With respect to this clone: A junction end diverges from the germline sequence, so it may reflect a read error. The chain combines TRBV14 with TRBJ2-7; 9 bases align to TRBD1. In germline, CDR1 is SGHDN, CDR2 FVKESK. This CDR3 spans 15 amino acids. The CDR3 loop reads CASSQANLSPGTGNF. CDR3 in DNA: TGTGCCAGCAGCCAAGCAAACTTATCTCCAGGGACAGGGAACTTC.

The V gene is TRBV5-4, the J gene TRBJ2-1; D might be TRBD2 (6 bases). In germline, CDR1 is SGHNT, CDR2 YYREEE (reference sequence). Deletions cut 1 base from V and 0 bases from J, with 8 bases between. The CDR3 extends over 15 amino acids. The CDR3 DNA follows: TGTGCCAGCAGCTTGCAGCGGGCCTCCTACAATGAGCAGTTCTTC. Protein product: CASSLQRASYNEQFF.

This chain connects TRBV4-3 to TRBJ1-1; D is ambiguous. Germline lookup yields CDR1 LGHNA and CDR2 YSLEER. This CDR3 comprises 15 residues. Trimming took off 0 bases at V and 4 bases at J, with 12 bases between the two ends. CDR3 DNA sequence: TGCGCCAGCAGCCAAGATCTGGGCGGGCCCACTGAAGCTTTCTTT. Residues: CASSQDLGGPTEAFF.

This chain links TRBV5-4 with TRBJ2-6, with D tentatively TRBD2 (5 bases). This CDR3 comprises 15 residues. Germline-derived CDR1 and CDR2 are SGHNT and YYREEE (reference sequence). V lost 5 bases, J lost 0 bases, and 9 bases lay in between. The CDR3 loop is CASRIGDSGANVLTF. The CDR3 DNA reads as TGTGCCAGCAGAATCGGGGACTCTGGGGCCAACGTCCTGACTTTC.

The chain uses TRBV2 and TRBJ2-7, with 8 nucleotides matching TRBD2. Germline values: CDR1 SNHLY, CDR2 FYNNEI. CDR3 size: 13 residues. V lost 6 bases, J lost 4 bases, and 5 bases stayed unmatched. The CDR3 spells CASRLAENYEQYF. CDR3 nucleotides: TGTGCCAGCAGACTAGCGGAAAATTACGAGCAGTACTTC.

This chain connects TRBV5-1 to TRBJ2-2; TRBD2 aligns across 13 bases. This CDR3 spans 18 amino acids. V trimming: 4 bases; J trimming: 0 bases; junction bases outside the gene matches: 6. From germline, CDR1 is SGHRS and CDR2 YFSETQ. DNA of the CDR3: TGCGCCAGCAGCGCCCGACTAGCGGGAGGATCGAACACCGGGGAGCTGTTTTTT. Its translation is CASSARLAGGSNTGELFF. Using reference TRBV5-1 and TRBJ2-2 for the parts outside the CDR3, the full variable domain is KAGVTQTPRYLIKTRGQQVTLSCSPISGHRSVSWYQQTPGQGLQFLFEYFSETQRNKGNFPGRFSGRQFSNSRSEMNVSTLELGDSALYLCASSARLAGGSNTGELFFGEGSRLTVL.

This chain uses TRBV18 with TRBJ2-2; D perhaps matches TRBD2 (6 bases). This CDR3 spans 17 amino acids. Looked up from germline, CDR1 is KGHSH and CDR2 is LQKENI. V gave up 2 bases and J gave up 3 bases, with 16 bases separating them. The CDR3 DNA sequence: TGTGCCAGCTCACCATTTAGGGCGGGATATGACACCGGGGAGCTGTTTTTT. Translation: CASSPFRAGYDTGELFF.

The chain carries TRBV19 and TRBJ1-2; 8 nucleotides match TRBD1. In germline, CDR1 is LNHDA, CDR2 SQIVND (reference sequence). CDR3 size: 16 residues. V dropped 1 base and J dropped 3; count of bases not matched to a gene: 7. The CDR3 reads CASSIAPATGDYGYTF. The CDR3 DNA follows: TGTGCCAGTAGTATAGCTCCCGCGACAGGGGACTATGGCTACACCTTC.

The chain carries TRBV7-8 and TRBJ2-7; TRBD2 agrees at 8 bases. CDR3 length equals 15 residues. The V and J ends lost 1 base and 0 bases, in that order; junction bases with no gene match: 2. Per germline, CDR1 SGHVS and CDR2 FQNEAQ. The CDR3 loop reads CASSLDGRASYEQYF. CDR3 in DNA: TGTGCCAGCAGCTTAGACGGGAGGGCCTCCTACGAGCAGTACTTC.

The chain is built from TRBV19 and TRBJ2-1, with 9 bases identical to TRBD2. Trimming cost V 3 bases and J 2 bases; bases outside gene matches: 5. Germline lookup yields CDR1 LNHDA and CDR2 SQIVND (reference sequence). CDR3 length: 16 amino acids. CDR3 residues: CASSIGGRAPYNEQFF. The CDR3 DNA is TGTGCCAGTAGTATTGGCGGGAGGGCCCCCTACAATGAGCAGTTCTTC.